This entry lists 2 T cell receptor beta chains sequenced from one sample in a study of T cell repertoires in cytomegalovirus infection. No antigen has been assigned to these receptors. Via MiXCR, TCRdb re-called the reads, giving one row per CDR3 protein. There are approximately 910,000 distinct CDR3 sequences in the sample; about a third occur only once, and about 14% lies in the top ten. The source material was cultured CD8+ T cells from PBMCs, sampled from culture after CMV antigen stimulation. The receptors here all came from a human donor in good health (CMV status not recorded). Some clones in this sample may be carry-over from other donors' samples.

In this sample, this clonotype turned up many times. The gene calls are TRBV4-1 and TRBJ1-3, with no clear D. The CDR3 length is 15 residues. V was trimmed by 4 bases and J by 0 bases, leaving 10 bases between them. Looked up from germline, CDR1 is MGHRA and CDR2 is YSYEKL. This chain's CDR3 is CASSPHEFSGNTIYF. The CDR3 DNA reads TGCGCCAGCAGCCCGCATGAGTTCTCTGGAAACACCATATATTTT.

The chain combines TRBV6-5 with TRBJ1-6; D unclear. The CDR3 has 13 residues. The germline V gene encodes CDR1 MNHEY and CDR2 SVGAGI. V lost 2 bases, J lost 8 bases, and 7 bases lay in between. The chain's CDR3 is CASSYDLDSPLHF. The CDR3 DNA follows: TGTGCCAGCAGTTACGATTTGGATTCACCCCTCCACTTT.